The entry below gives a single TCR beta chain sequence along with its context. No count is recorded, yet this clone rates as medium-sized (0.01 to 0.1%) from its frequency. No antigen is known for it. The data stem from a study of synovial regulatory T cells in juvenile arthritis (dated by TCRdb to between 2014 and 2017). The study in broad terms: Among sequenced patients, a few were therapy-naive, one received methotrexate plus infliximab, over five received methotrexate, and one had no treatment information. Although effector T cell subsets in the cohort were also sequenced for comparisons, the Treg dataset on its own covers only blood and synovial fluid Treg cells. Treg and Teff subsets from fewer than twelve JIA patients with active disease were included in the TCR repertoire comparisons. Using matched patient samples, the researchers compared TCRbeta CDR3 repertoires across three groups: blood iaTreg cells, other blood Treg cells and synovial fluid Treg cells.

iaTreg cells were defined as HLA-DR+ Treg cells, were more frequent in NO ID patients than in ID patients at Tend, and were hypothesised to expand during inflammation. TCR repertoire donors were about 11 juvenile idiopathic arthritis patients with active disease who had not reached inactive disease, 3 polyarticular and 8 oligoarticular. The TCR-sequenced patients had a median age of roughly 10 years (range about 2.3-22.9) and median disease duration of approximately seven years (range 0.2-19.1). Samples for TCR repertoire analysis were collected at two centres in Italy. Peripheral blood mononuclear cells were isolated by Histopaque-1077 density gradient and cryopreserved in roughly 90% FCS with around 10% DMSO. Results and caveats for the whole study, not just this receptor: Blood iaTreg cells showed lower TCR diversity than other blood Treg cells, consistent with antigen-driven expansion. Synovial Treg cells shared more CDR3 sequences with iaTreg cells than with other blood Treg cells; Chao-Jaccard similarity confirmed closer relation. Across patients, iaTreg TCR repertoires were largely private, and these iaTreg repertoires partially overlapped with synovial Teff and blood CPL repertoires.

Receptors were amplified or captured by the immunoSEQ multiplex PCR assay. TCRbeta CDR3 sequencing was carried out by Adaptive Biotechnologies. From the authors' description of their analysis: Repertoire similarity used the Chao-modified Jaccard index and median clonotype overlap from 200 random subsamples at equal sample size. Similarity analyses were performed using either productive nucleotide sequences or in silico-translated amino acid sequences. Hierarchical clustering with single linkage and t-SNE based on Chao-modified Jaccard distances were applied for the comparison of repertoires. After normalising for sample size, the researchers measured repertoire diversity with the Renyi index across a range of alpha values. The source is immuneACCESS, and TCRdb retained only in-frame sequences with V and J called. Part of the clones is not carried over; for the studies checked, unresolved V genes explain less than half of this, and the remainder is unexplained. From that table come the V and J calls and clone size; the DNA was used to work out D and trimming. For this sample, the table gives several hundred clones. The ten biggest clones cover more than 4% of the sample.

This TCR came from a donor younger than 35 with juvenile idiopathic arthritis. Material: Treg cells from blood. The cell subset or site label on this specimen signifies: HLA-DR+ inflammation-associated blood Treg cells.

The CDR3 amino acid sequence is: CASSDRTGIGNTIYF. The V gene is TRBV7-6 and the J gene is TRBJ1-3. CDR1 and CDR2 were assigned from the germline V gene as SGHVS and FNYEAQ. Inclusive of the bounding cysteine and phenylalanine, the CDR3 is 15 residues long. DNA is not on record. When the CDR3 is completed using the reference TRBV7-6 and TRBJ1-3 genes on either side, the full variable domain is GAGVSQSPRYKVTKRGQDVALRCDPISGHVSLYWYRQALGQGPEFLTYFNYEAQQDKSGLPNDRFSAERPEGSISTLTIQRTEQRDSAMYRCASSDRTGIGNTIYFGEGSWLTVV.